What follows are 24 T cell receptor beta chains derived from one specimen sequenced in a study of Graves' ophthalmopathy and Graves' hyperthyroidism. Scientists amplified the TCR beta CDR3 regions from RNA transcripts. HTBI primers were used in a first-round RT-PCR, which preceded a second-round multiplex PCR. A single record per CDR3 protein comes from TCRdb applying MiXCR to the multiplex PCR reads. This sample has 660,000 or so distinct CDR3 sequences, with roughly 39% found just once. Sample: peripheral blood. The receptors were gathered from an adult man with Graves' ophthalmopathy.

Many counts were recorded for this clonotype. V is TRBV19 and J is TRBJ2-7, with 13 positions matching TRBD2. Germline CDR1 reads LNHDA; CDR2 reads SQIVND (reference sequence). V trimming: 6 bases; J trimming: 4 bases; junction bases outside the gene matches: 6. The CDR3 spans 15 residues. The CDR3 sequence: CASRPLAGGAYEQYF. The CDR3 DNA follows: TGTGCCAGTAGACCACTAGCGGGAGGGGCATACGAGCAGTACTTC.

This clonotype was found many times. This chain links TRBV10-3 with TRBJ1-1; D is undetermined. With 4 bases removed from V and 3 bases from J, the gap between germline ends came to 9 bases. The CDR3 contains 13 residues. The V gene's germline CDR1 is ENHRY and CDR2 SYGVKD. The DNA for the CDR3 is TGTGCCATCAGTGGGGGTGAGGACACTGAAGCTTTCTTT. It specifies CAISGGEDTEAFF.

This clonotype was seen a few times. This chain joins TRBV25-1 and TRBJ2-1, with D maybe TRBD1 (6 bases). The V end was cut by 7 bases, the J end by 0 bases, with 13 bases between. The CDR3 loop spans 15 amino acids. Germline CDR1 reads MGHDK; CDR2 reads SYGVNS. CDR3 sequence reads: CASTGQLSSYNEQFF. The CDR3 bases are TGTGCCAGCACCGGACAGTTGAGCTCCTACAATGAGCAGTTCTTC.

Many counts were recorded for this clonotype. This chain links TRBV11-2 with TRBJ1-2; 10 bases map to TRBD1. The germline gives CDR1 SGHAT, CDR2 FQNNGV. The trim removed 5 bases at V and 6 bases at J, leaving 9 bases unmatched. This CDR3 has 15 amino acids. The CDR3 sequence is CASSPTGDRGHGYTF. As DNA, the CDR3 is TGTGCCAGCAGCCCGACCGGGGACAGGGGCCATGGCTACACCTTC.

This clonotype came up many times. The CDR3 is CSALREGIYEQYF. CDR3 nucleotide sequence: TGCAGTGCTTTGCGGGAGGGCATATACGAGCAGTACTTC. V usage is TRBV20-1 and J usage is TRBJ2-7, with 9 bases matching TRBD2. This CDR3 has 13 residues. Germline trimming cut 5 bases from V and 4 bases from J; bases unmatched to any gene: 6. CDR1 is DFQATT and CDR2 is SNEGSKA in the germline V gene (reference sequence).

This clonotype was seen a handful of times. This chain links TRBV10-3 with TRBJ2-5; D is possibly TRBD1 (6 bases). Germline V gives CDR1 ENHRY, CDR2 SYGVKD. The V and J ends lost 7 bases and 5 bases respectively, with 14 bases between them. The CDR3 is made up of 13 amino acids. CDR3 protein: CAIKGTQGETQYF. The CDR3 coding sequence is TGTGCCATCAAAGGGACACAAGGGGAGACCCAGTACTTC.

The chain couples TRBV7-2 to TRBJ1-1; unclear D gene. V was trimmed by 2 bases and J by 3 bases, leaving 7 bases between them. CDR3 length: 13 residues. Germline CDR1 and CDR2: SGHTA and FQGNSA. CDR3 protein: CASSLRRYTEAFF. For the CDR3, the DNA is TGTGCCAGCAGCTTACGAAGGTACACTGAAGCTTTCTTT. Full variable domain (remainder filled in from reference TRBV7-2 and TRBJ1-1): GAGVSQSPSNKVTEKGKDVELRCDPISGHTALYWYRQSLGQGLEFLIYFQGNSAPDKSGLPSDRFSAERTGGSVSTLTIQRTQQEDSAVYLCASSLRRYTEAFFGQGTRLTVV.

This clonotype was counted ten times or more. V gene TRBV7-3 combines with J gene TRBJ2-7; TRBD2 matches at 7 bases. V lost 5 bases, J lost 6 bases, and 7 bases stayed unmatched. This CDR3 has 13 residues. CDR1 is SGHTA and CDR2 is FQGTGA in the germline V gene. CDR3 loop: CASSPQPGGEQYF. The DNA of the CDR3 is TGTGCCAGCAGCCCCCAACCGGGGGGCGAGCAGTACTTC.

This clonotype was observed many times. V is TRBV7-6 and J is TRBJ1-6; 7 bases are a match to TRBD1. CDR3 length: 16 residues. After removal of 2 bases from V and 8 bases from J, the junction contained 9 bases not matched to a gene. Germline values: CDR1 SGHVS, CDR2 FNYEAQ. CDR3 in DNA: TGTGCCAGCAGCTTACGGTTGCAGGGGGATCATTCACCCCTCCACTTT. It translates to CASSLRLQGDHSPLHF.

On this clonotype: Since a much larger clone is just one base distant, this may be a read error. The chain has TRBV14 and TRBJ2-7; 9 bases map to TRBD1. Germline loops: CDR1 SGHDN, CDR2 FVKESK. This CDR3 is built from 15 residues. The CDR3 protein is CTSSPSGTGNIGQYF. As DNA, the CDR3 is TGTACCAGCAGCCCTTCCGGGACAGGGAATATCGGGCAGTACTTC.

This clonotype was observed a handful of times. The CDR3 region has the DNA TGTGCCAGCAGTTACCCGGGTCAGCCCCAGCATTTT. The encoded protein is CASSYPGQPQHF. The genes are TRBV6-5 and TRBJ1-5, with D hard to call. V shed 2 bases and J shed 6 bases, with 5 bases lying between them. The CDR3 runs to 12 residues. Per germline, CDR1 MNHEY and CDR2 SVGAGI.

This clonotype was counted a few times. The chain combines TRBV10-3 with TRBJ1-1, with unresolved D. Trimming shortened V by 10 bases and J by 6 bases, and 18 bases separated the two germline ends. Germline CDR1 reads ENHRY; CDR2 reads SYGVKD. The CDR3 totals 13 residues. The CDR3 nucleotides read TGTGCCAGCATAAGCCGCGGGGTTTCTGAAGCTTTCTTT. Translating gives CASISRGVSEAFF.

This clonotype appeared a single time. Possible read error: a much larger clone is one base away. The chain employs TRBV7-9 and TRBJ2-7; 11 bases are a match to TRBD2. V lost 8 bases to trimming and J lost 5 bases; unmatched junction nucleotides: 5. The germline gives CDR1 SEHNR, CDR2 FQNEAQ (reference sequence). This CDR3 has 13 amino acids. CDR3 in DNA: TGTGCCAGCGGCCAACTAGCGGGGGACGAGCAGTACTTC. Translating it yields CASGQLAGDEQYF.

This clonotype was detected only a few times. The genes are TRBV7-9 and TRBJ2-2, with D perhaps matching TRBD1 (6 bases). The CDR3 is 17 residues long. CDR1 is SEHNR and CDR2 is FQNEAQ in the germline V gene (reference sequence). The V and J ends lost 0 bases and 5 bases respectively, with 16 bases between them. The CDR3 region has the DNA TGTGCCAGCAGCTTAGCGCGCAGGGGCCTGATAACCGGGGAGCTGTTTTTT. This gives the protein CASSLARRGLITGELFF. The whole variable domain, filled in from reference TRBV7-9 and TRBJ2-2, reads DTGVSQNPRHKITKRGQNVTFRCDPISEHNRLYWYRQTLGQGPEFLTYFQNEAQLEKSRLLSDRFSAERPKGSFSTLEIQRTEQGDSAMYLCASSLARRGLITGELFFGEGSRLTVL.

CDR3 residues: CASSTHRDRGRYEQYF. The CDR3 coding sequence is TGTGCCAGTAGTACTCACCGGGACAGGGGGCGCTACGAGCAGTACTTC. The chain combines TRBV19 with TRBJ2-7, with TRBD1 matching 12 bases. Germline V lookup: CDR1 LNHDA, CDR2 SQIVND (reference sequence). J gave up 3 bases and V 4 bases, and 7 bases lay outside the gene matches. The CDR3 is 16 residues long.

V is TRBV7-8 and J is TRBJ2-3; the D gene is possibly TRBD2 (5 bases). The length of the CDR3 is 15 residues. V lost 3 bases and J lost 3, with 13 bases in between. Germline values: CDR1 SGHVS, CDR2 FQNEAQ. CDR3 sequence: CASSLLGDGTDTQYF. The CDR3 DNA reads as TGTGCCAGCAGCTTGCTCGGGGATGGGACAGATACGCAGTATTTT.

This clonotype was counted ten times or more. The CDR3 nucleotides are TGTGCCAGCAGCTTGTCGGGAACCCCCTACGAGCAGTACTTC. The encoded protein is CASSLSGTPYEQYF. The V call is TRBV7-9, the J call TRBJ2-7; D possibly corresponds to TRBD2 (5 bases). V dropped 3 bases and J dropped 2 bases, with 11 bases sitting between them. The CDR3 has 14 residues. The germline CDR1 and CDR2 sequences are SEHNR and FQNEAQ (reference sequence).

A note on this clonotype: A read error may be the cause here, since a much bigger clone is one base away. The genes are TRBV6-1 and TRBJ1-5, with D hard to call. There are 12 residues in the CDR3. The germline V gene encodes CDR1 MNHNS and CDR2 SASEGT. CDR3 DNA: TGTGTCAGCAGTATAGCGGATCAGCCCCAGCATTTT. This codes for CVSSIADQPQHF.

The CDR3 region is CASRGRSSGGANVLTF. The CDR3 DNA is TGTGCCAGCAGAGGAAGGTCTAGCGGGGGGGCCAACGTCCTGACTTTC. This rearrangement joins TRBV25-1 to TRBJ2-6, with 8 bases fitting TRBD2. V trimming: 6 bases; J trimming: 4 bases; junction bases outside the gene matches: 8. The CDR3 runs to 16 residues. Per the germline V gene, CDR1 is MGHDK and CDR2 is SYGVNS.

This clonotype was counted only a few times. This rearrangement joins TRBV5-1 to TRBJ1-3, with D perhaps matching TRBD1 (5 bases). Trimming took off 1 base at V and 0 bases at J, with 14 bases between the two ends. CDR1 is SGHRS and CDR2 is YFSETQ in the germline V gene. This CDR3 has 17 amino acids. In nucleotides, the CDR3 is TGCGCCAGCAGCTTGTCGGGGGACTATTACTCTGGAAACACCATATATTTT. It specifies CASSLSGDYYSGNTIYF.

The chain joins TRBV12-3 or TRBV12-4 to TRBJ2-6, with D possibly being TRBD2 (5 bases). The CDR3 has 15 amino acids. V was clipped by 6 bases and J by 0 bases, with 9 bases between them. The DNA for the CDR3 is TGTGCCAGCAGCCCTAGCCCCTCTGGGGCCAACGTCCTGACTTTC. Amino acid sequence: CASSPSPSGANVLTF.

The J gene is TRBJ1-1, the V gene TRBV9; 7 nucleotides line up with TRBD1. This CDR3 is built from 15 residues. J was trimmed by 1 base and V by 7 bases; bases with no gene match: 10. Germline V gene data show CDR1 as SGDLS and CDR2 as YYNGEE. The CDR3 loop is CASSPGGGKNTEAFF. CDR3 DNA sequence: TGTGCCAGCTCACCAGGAGGGGGCAAGAACACTGAAGCTTTCTTT.

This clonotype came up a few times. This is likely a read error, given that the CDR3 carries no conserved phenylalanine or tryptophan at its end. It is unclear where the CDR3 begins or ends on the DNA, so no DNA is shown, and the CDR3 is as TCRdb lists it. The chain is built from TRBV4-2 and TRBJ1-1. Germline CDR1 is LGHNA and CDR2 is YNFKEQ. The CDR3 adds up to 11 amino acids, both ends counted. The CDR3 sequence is CASSQDIGAGP.

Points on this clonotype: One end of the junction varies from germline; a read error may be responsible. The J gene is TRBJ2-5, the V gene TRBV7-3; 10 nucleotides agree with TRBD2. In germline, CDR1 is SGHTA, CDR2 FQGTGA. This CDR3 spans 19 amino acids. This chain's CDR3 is CASSQDRASGGGWQETQYF. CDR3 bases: TGCGCCAGCAGCCAAGATCGGGCTAGCGGGGGCGGATGGCAAGAGACCCAGTACTTC.